This T cell receptor beta chain comes out of a study of Ad26.COV2.S vaccination and SARS-CoV-2 variants. Data came from immunoSEQ multiplex PCR; TCRdb stores just in-frame clones and leaves some out. Of about 400,000 clones in the sample, 85% to 90% are singletons; the top ten hold about 3.5%. Treatment defined: about 20 received Ad26.COV2.S at low or high dose, single or two shots; 5 received placebo; per-sample allocation not given. Collection of the samples took place on day 63 after the first injection of vaccine or placebo. Specimen: peripheral blood, collected in a trial of Ad26.COV2.S vaccine versus placebo. The sequence was obtained from a person aged 18 to 65 who received the Ad26.COV2.S COVID-19 vaccine or a placebo.

The CDR3 bases are TGTGCCAGCAGTGAAAGTCCCCCCGGCTACGAGCAGTACTTC. Encoded protein: CASSESPPGYEQYF. The genes are TRBV6-1 and TRBJ2-7; D is unresolved. This CDR3 has 14 residues. V was trimmed by 2 bases and J by 3 bases, leaving 11 bases between them. Germline values: CDR1 MNHNS, CDR2 SASEGT.